The clone carrying this T cell receptor beta chain was found a few times. The target antigen is unknown. Germline V gives CDR1 ENHRY, CDR2 SYGVKD. There are 14 residues in the CDR3. V gave up 3 bases and J gave up 5 bases, with 12 bases separating them. TCRdb used MiXCR to reprocess the PCR reads, holding one entry per CDR3 protein. In the table there are 350,000 or so distinct CDR3 sequences, roughly 23% of which are singletons. This sample was taken from a study of molecular identifiers for immune sequencing clone quantification. Whole-study findings and limits: Shared barcodes on identical TCR molecules could underestimate the sizes of highly expanded clones.

The chain has TRBV10-3 and TRBJ2-3; maybe TRBD1 (5 bases). The sequencing sample was made of naive CD8+ T cells from blood, with Jurkat cell RNA spiked in. Subset indicated: FACS-sorted CD8+CD4-CCR7+CD45RA+ naive T cells. The receptor's source is a human donor in good health. Some libraries in this study had Jurkat cell RNA spiked in. CDR3 amino acids: CAISEGVGQDTQYF. For the CDR3, the DNA is TGTGCCATCAGTGAAGGGGTGGGGCAAGATACGCAGTATTTT.